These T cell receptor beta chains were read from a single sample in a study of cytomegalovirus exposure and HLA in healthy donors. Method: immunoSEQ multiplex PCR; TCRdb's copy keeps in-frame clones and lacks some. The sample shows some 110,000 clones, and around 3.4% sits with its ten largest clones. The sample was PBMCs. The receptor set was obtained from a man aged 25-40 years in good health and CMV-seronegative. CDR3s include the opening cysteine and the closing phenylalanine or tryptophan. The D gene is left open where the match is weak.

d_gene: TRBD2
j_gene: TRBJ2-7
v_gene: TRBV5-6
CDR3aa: CASSLGLAGDYEQYF
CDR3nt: TGTGCCAGCAGCTTGGGACTAGCGGGGGATTACGAGCAGTACTTC

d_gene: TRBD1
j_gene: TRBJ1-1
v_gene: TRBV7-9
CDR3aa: CASSPRGQGGNTEAFF
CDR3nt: TGTGCCAGCAGCCCTAGGGGACAGGGGGGGAACACTGAAGCTTTCTTT

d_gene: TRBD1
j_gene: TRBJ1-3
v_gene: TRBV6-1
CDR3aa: CASSETGGGNTIYF
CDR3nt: TGTGCCAGCAGCGAGACAGGGGGCGGAAACACCATATATTTT

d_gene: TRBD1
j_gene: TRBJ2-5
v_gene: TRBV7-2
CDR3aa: CASSSLTGQETQYF
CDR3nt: TGTGCCAGCAGCTCTCTGACAGGGCAAGAGACCCAGTACTTC

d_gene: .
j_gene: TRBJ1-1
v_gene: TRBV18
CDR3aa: CASSPPSTVAEAFF
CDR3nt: TGTGCCAGCTCACCGCCCAGTACCGTCGCAGAAGCTTTCTTT

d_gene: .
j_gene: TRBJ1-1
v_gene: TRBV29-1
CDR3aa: CSVGRQVMNTEAFF
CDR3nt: TGCAGCGTTGGGAGACAGGTAATGAACACTGAAGCTTTCTTT

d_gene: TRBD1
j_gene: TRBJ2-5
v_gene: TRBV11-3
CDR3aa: CASSTQGPQETQYF
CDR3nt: TGTGCCAGCAGCACACAGGGGCCACAAGAGACCCAGTACTTC

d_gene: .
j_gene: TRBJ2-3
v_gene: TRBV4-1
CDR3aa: CASSRGGSTDTQYF
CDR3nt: TGCGCCAGCAGCCGGGGGGGCAGTACAGATACGCAGTATTTT

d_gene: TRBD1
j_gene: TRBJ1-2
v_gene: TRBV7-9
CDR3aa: CASSPPGGSPNYGYTF
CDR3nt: TGTGCCAGCAGCCCGCCAGGGGGAAGCCCGAACTATGGCTACACCTTC

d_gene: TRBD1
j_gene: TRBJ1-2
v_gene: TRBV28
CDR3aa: CASSLVRDSANYGYTF
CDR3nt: TGTGCCAGCAGTTTAGTCCGGGACAGCGCTAACTATGGCTACACCTTC

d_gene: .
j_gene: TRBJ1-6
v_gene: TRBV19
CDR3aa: CASSITGIGSYNSPLHF
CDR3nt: TGTGCCAGTAGTATAACGGGGATTGGCTCCTATAATTCACCCCTCCACTTT

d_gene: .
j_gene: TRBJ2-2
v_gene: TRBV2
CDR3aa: CASSAPGAGELFF
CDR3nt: TGTGCCAGCAGTGCGCCCGGGGCCGGGGAGCTGTTTTTT

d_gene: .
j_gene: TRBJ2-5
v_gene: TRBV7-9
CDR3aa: CASSPINPEEGAQYF
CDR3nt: TGTGCCAGCAGCCCAATAAATCCCGAGGAAGGGGCCCAGTACTTC

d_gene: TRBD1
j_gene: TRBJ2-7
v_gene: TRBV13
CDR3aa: CASSRGTGFEQYF
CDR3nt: TGTGCCAGCAGCCGAGGGACAGGGTTCGAGCAGTACTTC

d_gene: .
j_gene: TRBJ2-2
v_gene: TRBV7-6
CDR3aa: CASTRTIMNTGELFF
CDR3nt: TGTGCCAGCACCAGAACGATAATGAACACCGGGGAGCTGTTTTTT

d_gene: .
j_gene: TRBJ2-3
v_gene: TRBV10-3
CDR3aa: CAISVSQGSDTQYF
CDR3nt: TGTGCCATCAGTGTTAGTCAGGGCTCAGATACGCAGTATTTT

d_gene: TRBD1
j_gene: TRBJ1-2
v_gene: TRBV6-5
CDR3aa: CASSNADRGNYGYTF
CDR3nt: TGTGCCAGCAGTAACGCGGACAGGGGGAACTATGGCTACACCTTC

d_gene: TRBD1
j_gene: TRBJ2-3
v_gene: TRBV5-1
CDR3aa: CASSPDRDPRTDTQYF
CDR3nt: TGCGCCAGCAGCCCGGACAGGGACCCCCGCACAGATACGCAGTATTTT

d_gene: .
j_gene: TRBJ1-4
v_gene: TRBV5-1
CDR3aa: CASSSVGANEKLFF
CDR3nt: TGCGCCAGCAGCTCCGTAGGGGCTAATGAAAAACTGTTTTTT

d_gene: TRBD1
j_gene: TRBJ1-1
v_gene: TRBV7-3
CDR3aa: CASSSGGQANTEAFF
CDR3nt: TGTGCCAGCAGCTCAGGGGGACAGGCCAACACTGAAGCTTTCTTT

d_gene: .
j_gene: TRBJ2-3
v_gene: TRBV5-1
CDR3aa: CASSLGRGSDTQYF
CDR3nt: TGCGCCAGCAGCTTGGGGAGGGGTAGTGATACGCAGTATTTT

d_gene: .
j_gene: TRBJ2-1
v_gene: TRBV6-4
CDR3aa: CASSSRSHNEQFF
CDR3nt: TGTGCCAGCAGTTCCCGGTCCCACAATGAGCAGTTCTTC

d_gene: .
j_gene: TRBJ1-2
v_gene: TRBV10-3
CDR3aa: CAIRAMTENYGYTF
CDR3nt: TGTGCCATCAGGGCCATGACAGAGAACTATGGCTACACCTTC

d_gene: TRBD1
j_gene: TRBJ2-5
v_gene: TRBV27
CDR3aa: CASSIGQGVRETQYF
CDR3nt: TGTGCCAGCAGTATAGGACAGGGGGTGAGGGAGACCCAGTACTTC

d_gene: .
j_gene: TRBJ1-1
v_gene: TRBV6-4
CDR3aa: CASSARVGGNTEAFF
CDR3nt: TGTGCCAGCAGTGCTCGGGTCGGGGGAAACACTGAAGCTTTCTTT

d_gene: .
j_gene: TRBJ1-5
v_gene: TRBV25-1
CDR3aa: CASSPISNQPQHF
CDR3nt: TGTGCCAGCAGTCCTATTAGCAATCAGCCCCAGCATTTT

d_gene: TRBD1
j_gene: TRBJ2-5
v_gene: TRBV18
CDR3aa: CASSPWNWTGGQETQYF
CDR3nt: TGTGCCAGCTCACCATGGAATTGGACAGGGGGCCAGGAGACCCAGTACTTC

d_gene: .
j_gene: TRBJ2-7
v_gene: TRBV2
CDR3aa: CASSGAGYEQYF
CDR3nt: TGTGCCAGCAGTGGTGCGGGTTACGAGCAGTACTTC

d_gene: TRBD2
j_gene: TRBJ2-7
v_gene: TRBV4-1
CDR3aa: CASRRAGGLSHEQYF
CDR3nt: TGCGCCAGCAGGCGAGCGGGGGGCCTGTCCCACGAGCAGTACTTC

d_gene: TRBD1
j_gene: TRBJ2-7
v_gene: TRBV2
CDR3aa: CASIWDRGQDEQYF
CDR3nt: TGTGCCAGCATATGGGACAGGGGGCAGGACGAGCAGTACTTC

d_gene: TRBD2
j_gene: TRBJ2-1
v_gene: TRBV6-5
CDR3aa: CASSYSLAGESNEQFF
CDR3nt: TGTGCCAGCAGTTACAGCCTAGCGGGGGAAAGCAATGAGCAGTTCTTC

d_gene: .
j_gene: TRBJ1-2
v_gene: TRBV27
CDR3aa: CASSQGYGYTF
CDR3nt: TGTGCCAGCAGTCAGGGATATGGCTACACCTTC

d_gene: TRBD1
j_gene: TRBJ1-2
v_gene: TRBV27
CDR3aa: CASSPRSGGMNYGYTF
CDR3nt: TGTGCCAGCAGTCCCCGATCAGGGGGAATGAACTATGGCTACACCTTC

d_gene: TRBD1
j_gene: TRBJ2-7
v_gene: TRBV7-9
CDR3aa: CASSPRQGAYEQYF
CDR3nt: TGTGCCAGCAGCCCTCGACAGGGGGCTTACGAGCAGTACTTC

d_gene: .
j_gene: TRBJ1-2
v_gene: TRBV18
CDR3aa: CASLPDAAADYGYTF
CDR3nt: TGTGCCAGCTTACCCGACGCGGCCGCCGACTATGGCTACACCTTC

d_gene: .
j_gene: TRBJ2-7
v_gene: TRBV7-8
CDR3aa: CASSLVGGEWEQYF
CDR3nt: TGTGCCAGCAGCTTAGTCGGCGGGGAGTGGGAGCAGTACTTC

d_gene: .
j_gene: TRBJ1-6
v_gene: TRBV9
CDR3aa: CASSVEGGPLHF
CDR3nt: TGTGCCAGCAGCGTCGAGGGGGGGCCCCTCCACTTT

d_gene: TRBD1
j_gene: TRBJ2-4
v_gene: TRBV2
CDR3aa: CASSLGTGGPNIQYF
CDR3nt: TGTGCCAGCAGTCTTGGGACAGGGGGCCCAAACATTCAGTACTTC

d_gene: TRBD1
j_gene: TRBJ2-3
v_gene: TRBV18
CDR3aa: CASSLYRDRAADTQYF
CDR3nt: TGTGCCAGCTCACTCTACCGGGACAGGGCAGCAGATACGCAGTATTTT

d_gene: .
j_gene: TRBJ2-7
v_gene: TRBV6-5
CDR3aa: CATLGGGTYEQYF
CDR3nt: TGTGCCACCCTGGGAGGGGGGACCTACGAGCAGTACTTC

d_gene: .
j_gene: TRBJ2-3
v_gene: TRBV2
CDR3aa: CASSYTEAQYF
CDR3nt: TGTGCCAGCAGTTATACGGAGGCGCAGTATTTT

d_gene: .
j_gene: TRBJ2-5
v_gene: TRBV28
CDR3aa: CASRGGGGAEETQYF
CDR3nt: TGTGCCAGCAGGGGAGGTGGGGGGGCTGAGGAGACCCAGTACTTC

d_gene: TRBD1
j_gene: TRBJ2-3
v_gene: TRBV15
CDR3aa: CATNRDRVYDTQYF
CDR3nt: TGTGCCACCAACAGGGACAGGGTTTATGATACGCAGTATTTT